This record concerns one T cell receptor (beta chain) sequence. This sample was included in a study of blood T cell repertoires in COVID-19. The study recruited people aged roughly 18 to 100 years across roughly 25 US areas. In assigning cohorts, the study relied on participant-reported clinical history. Symptom resolution, clearance, or two negative PCRs marked the recovered donors of Cohort 3. Per the authors' pipeline: From reference gene primer amplification, estimates of nucleated cell counts were derived. Profiling relied on immunoSEQ multiplex PCR, and the TCRdb table lists in-frame clones only, not all of them. V, J and clone size reflect that table, while D and trimming were determined from the DNA. This sample yields fewer than 200,000 clones, of which less than 90% are seen a single time; about 4.4% belongs to the top ten. Trimming shortened V by 4 bases and J by 2 bases, and 14 bases separated the two germline ends. In germline, CDR1 is LNHDA, CDR2 SQIVND (reference sequence). The CDR3 sequence is 16 residues long.

This chain uses TRBV19 with TRBJ2-2; perhaps TRBD1 as D (6 bases). The sequence derives from a woman aged 45-65 years who had recovered from COVID-19. The sample was PBMCs or T cells enriched from blood (not recorded which). The CDR3 loop reads CASSRAVGTNTGELFF. The CDR3 DNA follows: TGTGCCAGTAGTAGGGCAGTCGGGACAAACACCGGGGAGCTGTTTTTT.